These 26 T cell receptor beta chains were all obtained from the same sample, sequenced in a study of T cell responses to AZD1222 COVID-19 vaccine. Produced via immunoSEQ multiplex PCR; TCRdb's table is partial and in-frame only. Among about 120,000 clones, roughly 92% were seen once, and the ten largest hold 4.5%. The sample was peripheral blood, taken on day 0 of AZD1222 vaccination. These receptors were obtained from an adult in good health.

This sequence joins TRBV19 and TRBJ1-1; no reliable D call. From germline, CDR1 is LNHDA and CDR2 SQIVND (reference sequence). The CDR3 extends over 12 amino acids. The germline V and J ends were trimmed by 3 bases and 1 base, with 3 bases remaining between them. The DNA of the CDR3 is TGTGCCAGTAGTATTACGAACACTGAAGCTTTCTTT. As protein: CASSITNTEAFF.

The rearrangement uses TRBV4-2 and TRBJ1-4; D remains ambiguous. Germline values: CDR1 LGHNA, CDR2 YNFKEQ. Deletions cut 1 base from V and 8 bases from J, with 11 bases between. This CDR3 spans 14 amino acids. CDR3 amino acids: CASSQGRGDEKLFF. The CDR3, as DNA: TGTGCCAGCAGCCAAGGACGGGGAGACGAAAAACTGTTTTTT.

This chain connects TRBV18 to TRBJ1-5; D remains unclear. Germline CDR1 and CDR2: KGHSH and LQKENI. Trimming removed 0 bases at V and 5 bases at J, with 5 bases between. The CDR3 sequence is 13 residues long. CDR3 protein: CASSPPSDQPQHF. CDR3 in DNA: TGTGCCAGCTCACCACCTTCCGATCAGCCCCAGCATTTT.

This chain links TRBV5-6 with TRBJ1-1, with D hard to call. Germline loops: CDR1 SGHDT, CDR2 YYEEEE. V dropped 0 bases and J dropped 0 bases, with 9 bases sitting between them. The CDR3 extends over 15 amino acids. CDR3 DNA sequence: TGTGCCAGCAGCTTGGTAGGGAGGCTGAACACTGAAGCTTTCTTT. Translation: CASSLVGRLNTEAFF.

V gene TRBV9 combines with J gene TRBJ2-5, with 10 bases aligning to TRBD2. CDR1 SGDLS and CDR2 YYNGEE come from the germline V gene. After removal of 4 bases from V and 3 bases from J, the junction contained 3 bases not matched to a gene. The CDR3 covers 14 residues. The CDR3 bases are TGTGCCAGCAGCCCAGGACTAGCGGAAGAGACCCAGTACTTC. Amino acids: CASSPGLAEETQYF.

The V and J genes are TRBV5-1 and TRBJ2-5; D might be TRBD2 (6 bases). Germline CDR1 and CDR2: SGHRS and YFSETQ. V was trimmed by 3 bases and J by 4 bases, leaving 13 bases between them. This CDR3 comprises 14 residues. In DNA, the CDR3 is TGCGCCAGCAGCTGGTCCCGGGACTCAGAGACCCAGTACTTC. Translation: CASSWSRDSETQYF.

The V gene is TRBV7-2, the J gene TRBJ1-3, with D hard to call. Per germline, CDR1 SGHTA and CDR2 FQGNSA. CDR3 length: 13 residues. The V gene lost 7 bases and the J gene lost 2 bases, with 9 bases spanning the gap. CDR3 region: CASTTDPGNTIYF. DNA of the CDR3: TGTGCCAGCACCACGGACCCTGGAAACACCATATATTTT.

The chain recombines TRBV7-9 with TRBJ2-5; 7 bases agree with TRBD2. There are 14 residues in the CDR3. V was clipped by 7 bases and J by 8 bases; unmatched bases: 13. Germline V gene sequence: CDR1 SEHNR, CDR2 FQNEAQ (reference sequence). CDR3 nucleotides: TGTGCCAGCACCTCCCCCCGGACTAGGTATACCCAGTACTTC. The encoded protein is CASTSPRTRYTQYF. The entire variable domain, with the rest obtained from reference TRBV7-9 and TRBJ2-5, is as follows: DTGVSQNPRHKITKRGQNVTFRCDPISEHNRLYWYRQTLGQGPEFLTYFQNEAQLEKSRLLSDRFSAERPKGSFSTLEIQRTEQGDSAMYLCASTSPRTRYTQYFGPGTRLLVL.

The chain's CDR3 is CASSLISSYEQYF. CDR3 DNA: TGTGCCAGCAGTTTAATTAGCTCCTACGAGCAGTACTTC. The chain has TRBV12-3 or TRBV12-4 and TRBJ2-7, with D unclear. The CDR3 totals 13 residues. V shed 2 bases and J shed 0 bases, with 5 bases lying between them.

On this clone itself: A junction end diverges from the germline sequence, so it may reflect a read error. The genes are TRBV9 and TRBJ1-2; 7 bases are a match to TRBD1. The V gene's germline CDR1 is SGDLS and CDR2 YYNGEE. This CDR3 has 12 residues. The DNA of the CDR3 is TGTGCCAGCAGCGCAGGGACAGCAGAGGCCCTCTTC. It specifies CASSAGTAEALF.

The chain couples TRBV9 to TRBJ2-6, with D maybe TRBD1 (6 bases). Looked up from germline, CDR1 is SGDLS and CDR2 is YYNGEE. CDR3 length: 18 residues. The germline V and J ends were trimmed by 3 bases and 0 bases, with 16 bases remaining between them. CDR3 loop: CASSEQGGLLSGANVLTF. In DNA, the CDR3 is TGTGCCAGCAGCGAACAGGGTGGTTTACTCTCTGGGGCCAACGTCCTGACTTTC.

The CDR3 DNA sequence: TGTGCCAGCAGTAACTTACAGGGGTCCTACTCACCCCTCCACTTT. This encodes CASSNLQGSYSPLHF. The chain combines TRBV27 with TRBJ1-6; 7 bases are shared with TRBD1. This CDR3 spans 15 amino acids. The junction had 11 bases not matched to a gene; V was cut back by 5 bases and J by 10 bases. Germline V gene sequence: CDR1 MNHEY, CDR2 SMNVEV (reference sequence).

This clone was observed at least ten times. The chain carries TRBV6-4 and TRBJ1-3; D is uncertain. The ends were cut back, 5 bases at V and 0 bases at J, with 11 bases in the middle. The CDR3 has 15 amino acids. Per germline, CDR1 MRHNA and CDR2 SNTAGT. The CDR3 nucleotides read TGTGCCAGCAGTCCGGACGAAGACTCTGGAAACACCATATATTTT. Translation: CASSPDEDSGNTIYF.

The chain recombines TRBV28 with TRBJ1-5; 7 nucleotides match TRBD1. The CDR3 covers 14 residues. Germline assignment: CDR1 MDHEN and CDR2 SYDVKM. The J segment lost 6 bases and the V segment lost 1 base, leaving 3 bases of the junction unmatched. DNA for the CDR3: TGTGCCAGCAGTTTATTCAGGGGGAGTCAGCCCCAGCATTTT. This gives the protein CASSLFRGSQPQHF. The variable domain in full, with the rest retrieved from reference TRBV28 and TRBJ1-5, is DVKVTQSSRYLVKRTGEKVFLECVQDMDHENMFWYRQDPGLGLRLIYFSYDVKMKEKGDIPEGYSVSREKKERFSLILESASTNQTSMYLCASSLFRGSQPQHFGDGTRLSIL.

The rearrangement uses TRBV7-2 and TRBJ1-5, with a tentative D call TRBD1 (6 bases). The CDR3 extends over 14 amino acids. Germline V gene data show CDR1 as SGHTA and CDR2 as FQGNSA. V was trimmed by 1 base and J by 9 bases, leaving 13 bases between them. Here the CDR3 reads CASSLGQAPSPQHF. The DNA of the CDR3 is TGTGCCAGCAGCTTAGGACAGGCGCCTTCGCCCCAGCATTTT.

J is TRBJ2-4 and V is TRBV28, with D tentatively TRBD1 or TRBD2 (5 bases each). Germline V gene sequence: CDR1 MDHEN, CDR2 SYDVKM. V was trimmed by 6 bases and J by 16 bases, leaving 28 bases between them. There are 15 residues in the CDR3. The CDR3 nucleotides are TGTGCCAGCAGCCAGGGCTCGGGCCCCGCCCGAGGGATATACTTC. This sequence encodes CASSQGSGPARGIYF. Based on the CDR3 plus reference TRBV28 and TRBJ2-4, the full variable domain is DVKVTQSSRYLVKRTGEKVFLECVQDMDHENMFWYRQDPGLGLRLIYFSYDVKMKEKGDIPEGYSVSREKKERFSLILESASTNQTSMYLCASSQGSGPARGIYFGAGTRLSVL.

V usage is TRBV27 and J usage is TRBJ1-6; a possible D gene is TRBD1 (6 bases). V lost 5 bases and J lost 0, with 11 bases in between. This CDR3 spans 16 amino acids. The germline V gene has CDR1 MNHEY and CDR2 SMNVEV (reference sequence). As DNA, the CDR3 is TGTGCCAGCAGTCCACTGGACAGCTCCTATAATTCACCCCTCCACTTT. Its translation is CASSPLDSSYNSPLHF.

This chain connects TRBV18 to TRBJ1-2; D is possibly TRBD1 (5 bases). The V and J ends lost 6 bases and 1 base respectively, with 15 bases between them. CDR1 and CDR2 (germline): KGHSH, LQKENI. The CDR3 extends over 15 amino acids. CDR3 region: CASSLPGGFNYGYTF. CDR3 sequence (DNA): TGTGCCAGCTCGCTGCCGGGGGGATTTAACTATGGCTACACCTTC.

The gene calls are TRBV28 and TRBJ1-2, with a weak D call TRBD1 (6 bases). The CDR3 has 15 amino acids. V was trimmed by 5 bases and J by 4 bases, leaving 17 bases between them. The germline V gene encodes CDR1 MDHEN and CDR2 SYDVKM. The CDR3: CASSATRGFVYGYTF. The CDR3 DNA sequence: TGTGCCAGCAGTGCAACCAGGGGATTTGTCTATGGCTACACCTTC.

This chain joins TRBV4-2 and TRBJ2-3; 8 nucleotides line up with TRBD2. This CDR3 comprises 20 residues. The V segment lost 0 bases and the J segment 7 bases; nucleotides outside the gene matches: 21. Germline-derived CDR1 and CDR2 are LGHNA and YNFKEQ. The CDR3 spells CASSQDSRVGSGGRAYTQYF. The CDR3 region has the DNA TGTGCCAGCAGCCAAGACTCCAGGGTAGGGAGCGGGGGACGGGCGTATACGCAGTATTTT.

The gene calls are TRBV7-9 and TRBJ2-7; 7 nucleotides match TRBD1. J was trimmed by 4 bases and V by 1 base; bases with no gene match: 13. This CDR3 is 17 amino acids long. Germline V gene lookup returns CDR1 SEHNR and CDR2 FQNEAQ (reference sequence). CDR3 in amino acids: CASSLGNTIGTEYEQYF. Here the CDR3 DNA reads TGTGCCAGCAGCTTAGGAAACACTATTGGGACAGAGTACGAGCAGTACTTC.

This clone has only one observation. J is TRBJ1-6 and V is TRBV3-1 (or the pseudogene TRBV3-2); no clear D gene. V was clipped by 5 bases and J by 6 bases, with 14 bases between them. Germline lookup yields CDR1 LGHDT and CDR2 YNNKEL (reference sequence). The length of the CDR3 is 15 residues. The CDR3 sequence: CASSSGPEGNSPLHF. As DNA, the CDR3 is TGTGCCAGCAGCAGTGGGCCAGAAGGTAATTCACCCCTCCACTTT.

This clone appeared once. This chain uses TRBV6-5 with TRBJ2-7, with D possibly being TRBD1 (6 bases). Germline values: CDR1 MNHEY, CDR2 SVGAGI. The CDR3 is made up of 13 amino acids. The V and J ends lost 6 bases and 2 bases respectively, with 11 bases between them. DNA for the CDR3: TGTGCCAGCAGCGTGGACAGTCCCTACGAGCAGTACTTC. Amino acid sequence: CASSVDSPYEQYF.

The rearrangement links TRBV3-1 (or the pseudogene TRBV3-2) to TRBJ1-2; D is uncertain. The germline V gene has CDR1 LGHDT and CDR2 YNNKEL (reference sequence). The CDR3 spans 14 residues. Between the trimmed V and J ends, which lost 1 base and 4 bases, there was a span of 10 bases. CDR3 nucleotides: TGTGCCAGCAGCCAAGCCCAGGTCGGCTATGGCTACACCTTC. As protein: CASSQAQVGYGYTF.

This chain joins TRBV24-1 and TRBJ1-2; unclear D gene. The germline gives CDR1 KGHDR, CDR2 SFDVKD. The CDR3 runs to 14 residues. Trimming pared 3 bases from V and 6 bases from J, leaving 13 bases between. For the CDR3, the DNA is TGTGCCACCAGTGATCCCTGGAGAGGGAATGGCTACACCTTC. Translation: CATSDPWRGNGYTF.

The V call is TRBV7-9, the J call TRBJ2-5; TRBD1 matches at 9 bases. The CDR3 totals 16 residues. J gave up 3 bases and V 5 bases, and 10 bases lay outside the gene matches. CDR1 is SEHNR, CDR2 FQNEAQ, per germline (reference sequence). CDR3 protein: CASSVGTGSRKETQYF. DNA of the CDR3: TGTGCCAGCAGCGTAGGGACAGGGAGCCGGAAAGAGACCCAGTACTTC.